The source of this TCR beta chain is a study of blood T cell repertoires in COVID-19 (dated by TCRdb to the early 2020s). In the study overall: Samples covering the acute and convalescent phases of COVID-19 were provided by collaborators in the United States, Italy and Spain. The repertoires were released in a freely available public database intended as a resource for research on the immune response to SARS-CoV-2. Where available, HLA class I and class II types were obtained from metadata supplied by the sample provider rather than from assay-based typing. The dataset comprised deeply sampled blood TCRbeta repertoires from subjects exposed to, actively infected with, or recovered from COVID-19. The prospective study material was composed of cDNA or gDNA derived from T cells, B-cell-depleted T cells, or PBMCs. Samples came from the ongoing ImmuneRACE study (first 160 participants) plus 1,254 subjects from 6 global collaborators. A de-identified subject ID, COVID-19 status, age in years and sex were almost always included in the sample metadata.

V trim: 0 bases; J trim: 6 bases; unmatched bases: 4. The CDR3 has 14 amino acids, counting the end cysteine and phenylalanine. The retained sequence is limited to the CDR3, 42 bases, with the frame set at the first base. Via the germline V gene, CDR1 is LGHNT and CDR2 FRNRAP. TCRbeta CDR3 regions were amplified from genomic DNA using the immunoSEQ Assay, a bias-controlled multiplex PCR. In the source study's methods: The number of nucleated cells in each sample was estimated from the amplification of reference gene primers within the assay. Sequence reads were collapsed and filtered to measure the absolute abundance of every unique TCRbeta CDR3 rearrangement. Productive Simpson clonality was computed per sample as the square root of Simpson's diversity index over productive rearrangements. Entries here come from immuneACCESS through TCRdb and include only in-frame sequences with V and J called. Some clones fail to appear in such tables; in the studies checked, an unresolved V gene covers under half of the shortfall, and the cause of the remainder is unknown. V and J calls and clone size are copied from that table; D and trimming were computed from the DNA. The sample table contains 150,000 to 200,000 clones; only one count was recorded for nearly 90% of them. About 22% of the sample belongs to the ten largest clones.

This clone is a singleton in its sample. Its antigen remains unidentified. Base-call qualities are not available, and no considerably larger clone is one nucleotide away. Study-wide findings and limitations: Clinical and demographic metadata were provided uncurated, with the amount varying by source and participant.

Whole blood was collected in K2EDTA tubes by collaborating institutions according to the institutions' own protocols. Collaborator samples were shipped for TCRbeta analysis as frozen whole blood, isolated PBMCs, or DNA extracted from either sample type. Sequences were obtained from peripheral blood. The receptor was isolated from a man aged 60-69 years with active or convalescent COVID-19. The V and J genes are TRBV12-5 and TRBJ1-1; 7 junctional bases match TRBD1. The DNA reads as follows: TGTGCTAGTGGTTTGGTACAGGGGTGGTCTGAAGCTTTCTTT. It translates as CASGLVQGWSEAFF.